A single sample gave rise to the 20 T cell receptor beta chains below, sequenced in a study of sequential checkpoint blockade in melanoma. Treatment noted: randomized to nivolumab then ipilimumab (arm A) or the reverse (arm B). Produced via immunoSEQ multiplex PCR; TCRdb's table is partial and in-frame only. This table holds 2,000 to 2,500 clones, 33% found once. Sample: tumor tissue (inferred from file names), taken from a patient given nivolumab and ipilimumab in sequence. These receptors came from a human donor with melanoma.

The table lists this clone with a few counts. The CDR3: CASSARRSSSGNTIYF. As DNA, the CDR3 is TGTGCCAGCAGCGCCCGTCGGTCGAGCTCTGGAAACACCATATATTTT. J is TRBJ1-3 and V is TRBV9; D gene unclear. CDR1 SGDLS and CDR2 YYNGEE come from the germline V gene. The V end lost 3 bases, the J end lost 0 bases, and 13 bases lay between the germline ends. CDR3 length: 16 residues.

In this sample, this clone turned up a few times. The DNA for the CDR3 is TGTGCCAGCATCAACCCTCGCCGATCCTACGAGCAGTACTTC. As protein: CASINPRRSYEQYF. J is TRBJ2-7 and V is TRBV9, with D unresolved. Germline CDR1 and CDR2: SGDLS and YYNGEE. Trimming removed 6 bases at V and 1 base at J, with 14 bases between. This CDR3 contains 14 residues.

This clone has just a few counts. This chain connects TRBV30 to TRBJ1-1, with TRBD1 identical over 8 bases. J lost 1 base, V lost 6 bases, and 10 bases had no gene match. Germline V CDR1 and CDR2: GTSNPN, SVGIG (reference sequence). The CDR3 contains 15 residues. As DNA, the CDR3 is TGTGCCTGCTCAGGGGGCGCCTTGGGGAACACTGAAGCTTTCTTT. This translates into CACSGGALGNTEAFF.

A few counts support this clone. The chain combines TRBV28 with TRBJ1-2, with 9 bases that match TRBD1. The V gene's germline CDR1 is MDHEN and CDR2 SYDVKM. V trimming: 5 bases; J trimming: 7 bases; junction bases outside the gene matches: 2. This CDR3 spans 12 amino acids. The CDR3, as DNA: TGTGCCAGCAGTACAGGGGGCCGTGGCTACACCTTC. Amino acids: CASSTGGRGYTF.

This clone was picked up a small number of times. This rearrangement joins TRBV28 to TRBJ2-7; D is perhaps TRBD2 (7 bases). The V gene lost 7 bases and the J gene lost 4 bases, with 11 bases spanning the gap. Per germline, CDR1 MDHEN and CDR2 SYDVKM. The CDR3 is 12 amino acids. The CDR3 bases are TGTGCCAGCACGGGGGGCCGGTACGAGCAGTACTTC. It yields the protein CASTGGRYEQYF.

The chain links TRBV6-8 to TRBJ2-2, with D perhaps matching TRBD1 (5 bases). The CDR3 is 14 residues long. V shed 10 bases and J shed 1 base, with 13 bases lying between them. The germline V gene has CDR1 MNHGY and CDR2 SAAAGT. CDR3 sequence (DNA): TGTGCCATCAGACAACAGGAGAACACCGGGGAGCTGTTTTTT. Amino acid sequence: CAIRQQENTGELFF.

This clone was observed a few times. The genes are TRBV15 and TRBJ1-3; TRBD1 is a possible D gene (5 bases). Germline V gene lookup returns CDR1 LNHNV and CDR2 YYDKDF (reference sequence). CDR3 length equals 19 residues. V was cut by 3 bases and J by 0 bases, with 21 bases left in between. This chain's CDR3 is CATSRNLGAGTFSGNTIYF. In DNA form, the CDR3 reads TGTGCCACCAGCAGGAACCTAGGTGCAGGGACCTTCTCTGGAAACACCATATATTTT.

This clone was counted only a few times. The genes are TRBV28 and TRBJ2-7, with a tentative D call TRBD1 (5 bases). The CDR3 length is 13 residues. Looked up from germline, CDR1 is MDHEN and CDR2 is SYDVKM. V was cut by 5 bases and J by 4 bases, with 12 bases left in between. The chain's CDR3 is CASSPRQPYEQYF. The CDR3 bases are TGTGCCAGCAGTCCCCGACAGCCTTACGAGCAGTACTTC.

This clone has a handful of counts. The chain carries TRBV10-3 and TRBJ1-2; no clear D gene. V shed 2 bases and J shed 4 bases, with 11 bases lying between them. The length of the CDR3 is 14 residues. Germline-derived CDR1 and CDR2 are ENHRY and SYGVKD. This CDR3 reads CAISEPLKSYGYTF. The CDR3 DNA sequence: TGTGCCATCAGTGAGCCCTTAAAAAGCTATGGCTACACCTTC.

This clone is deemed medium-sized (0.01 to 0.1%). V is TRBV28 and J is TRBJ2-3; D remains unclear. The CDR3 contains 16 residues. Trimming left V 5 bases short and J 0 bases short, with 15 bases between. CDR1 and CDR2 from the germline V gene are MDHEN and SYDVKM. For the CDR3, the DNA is TGTGCCAGCAGTCCCGCCGCCGCAATTAGCACAGATACGCAGTATTTT. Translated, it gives CASSPAAAISTDTQYF.

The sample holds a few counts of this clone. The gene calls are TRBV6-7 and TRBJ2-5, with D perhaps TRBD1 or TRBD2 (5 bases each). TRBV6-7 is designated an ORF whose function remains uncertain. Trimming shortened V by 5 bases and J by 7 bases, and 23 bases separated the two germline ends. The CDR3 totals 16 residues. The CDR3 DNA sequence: TGTGCCAGCAGTGAAGCCTCCGGGACGGTCGCGGGGACCCAGTACTTC. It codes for CASSEASGTVAGTQYF.

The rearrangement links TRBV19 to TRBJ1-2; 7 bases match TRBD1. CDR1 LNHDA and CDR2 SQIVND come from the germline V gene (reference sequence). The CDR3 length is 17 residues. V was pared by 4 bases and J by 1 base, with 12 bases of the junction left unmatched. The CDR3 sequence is CASSRIIGTAFNYGYTF. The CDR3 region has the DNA TGTGCCAGTAGTAGAATTATAGGGACAGCTTTTAACTATGGCTACACCTTC.

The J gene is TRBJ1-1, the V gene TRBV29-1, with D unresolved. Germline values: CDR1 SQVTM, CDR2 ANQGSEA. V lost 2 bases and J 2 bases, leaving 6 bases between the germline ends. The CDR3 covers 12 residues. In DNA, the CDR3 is TGCAGCGTTGAAAAAGCTAACACTGAAGCTTTCTTT. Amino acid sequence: CSVEKANTEAFF.

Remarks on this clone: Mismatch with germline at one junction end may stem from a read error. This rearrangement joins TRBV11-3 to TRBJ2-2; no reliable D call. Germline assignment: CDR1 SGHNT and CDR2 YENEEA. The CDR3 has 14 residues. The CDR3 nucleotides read TGTGCTAGCAGCTTTTCAGGGAACACCGGGGAGCTGTTTTTT. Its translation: CASSFSGNTGELFF.

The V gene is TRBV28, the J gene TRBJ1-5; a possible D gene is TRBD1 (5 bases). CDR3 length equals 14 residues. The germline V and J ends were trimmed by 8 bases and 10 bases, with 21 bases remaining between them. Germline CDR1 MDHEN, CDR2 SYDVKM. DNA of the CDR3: TGTGCCAGCGCCGAGACGGCCTCAAGGGGACCCCAGCATTTT. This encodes CASAETASRGPQHF.

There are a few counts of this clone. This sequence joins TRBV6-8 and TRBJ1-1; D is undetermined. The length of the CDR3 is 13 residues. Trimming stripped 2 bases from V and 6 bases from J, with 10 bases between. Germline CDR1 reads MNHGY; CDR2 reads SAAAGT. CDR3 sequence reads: CASSYGGVPEAFF. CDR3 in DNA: TGTGCCAGCAGTTACGGCGGGGTCCCTGAAGCTTTCTTT.

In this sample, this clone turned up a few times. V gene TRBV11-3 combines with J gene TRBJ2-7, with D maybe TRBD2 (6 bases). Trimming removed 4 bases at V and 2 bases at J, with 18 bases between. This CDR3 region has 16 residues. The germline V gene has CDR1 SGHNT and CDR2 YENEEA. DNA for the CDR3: TGTGCCAGCAGCTCGTTATTAGCGGAGAAAACCTACGAGCAGTACTTC. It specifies CASSSLLAEKTYEQYF.

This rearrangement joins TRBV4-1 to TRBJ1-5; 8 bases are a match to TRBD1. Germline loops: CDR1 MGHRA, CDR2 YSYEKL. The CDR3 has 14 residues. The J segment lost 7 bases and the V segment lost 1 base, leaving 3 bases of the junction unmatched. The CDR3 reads CASSQGTGRQPQHF. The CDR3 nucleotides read TGCGCCAGCAGCCAAGGGACAGGGAGGCAGCCCCAGCATTTT.

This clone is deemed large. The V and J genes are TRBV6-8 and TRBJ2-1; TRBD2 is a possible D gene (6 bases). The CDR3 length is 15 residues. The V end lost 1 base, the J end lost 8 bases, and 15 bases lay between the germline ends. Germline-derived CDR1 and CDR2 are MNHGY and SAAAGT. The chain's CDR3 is CASSYWGVGFDEQFF. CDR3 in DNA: TGTGCCAGCAGTTACTGGGGGGTAGGTTTCGATGAGCAGTTCTTC.

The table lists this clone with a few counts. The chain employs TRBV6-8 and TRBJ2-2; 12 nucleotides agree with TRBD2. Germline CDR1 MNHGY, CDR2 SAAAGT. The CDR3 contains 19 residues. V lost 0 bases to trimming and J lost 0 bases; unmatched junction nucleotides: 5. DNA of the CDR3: TGTGCCAGCAGTTACTCTGCTAGCGGGAGGGCCCCGAACACCGGGGAGCTGTTTTTT. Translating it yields CASSYSASGRAPNTGELFF.